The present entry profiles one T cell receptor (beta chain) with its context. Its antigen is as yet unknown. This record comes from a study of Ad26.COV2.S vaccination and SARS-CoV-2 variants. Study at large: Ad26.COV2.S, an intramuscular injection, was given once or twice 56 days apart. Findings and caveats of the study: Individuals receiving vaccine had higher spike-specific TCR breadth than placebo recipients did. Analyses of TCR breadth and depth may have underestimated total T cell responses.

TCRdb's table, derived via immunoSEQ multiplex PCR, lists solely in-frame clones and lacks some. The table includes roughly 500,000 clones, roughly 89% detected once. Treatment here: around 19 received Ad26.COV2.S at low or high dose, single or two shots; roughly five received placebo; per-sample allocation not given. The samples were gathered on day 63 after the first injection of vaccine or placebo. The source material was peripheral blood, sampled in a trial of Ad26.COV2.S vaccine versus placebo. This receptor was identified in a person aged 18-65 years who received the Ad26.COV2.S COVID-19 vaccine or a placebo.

The CDR3 bases are TGTGCCAGCAGTTTCTTGGCAGGGGATGCCGGGGAGCTGTTTTTT. Protein product: CASSFLAGDAGELFF. This chain uses TRBV27 with TRBJ2-2; the D gene is possibly TRBD1 (6 bases). Germline V lookup: CDR1 MNHEY, CDR2 SMNVEV (reference sequence). V was cut by 3 bases and J by 6 bases, with 14 bases left in between. The CDR3 is 15 amino acids.